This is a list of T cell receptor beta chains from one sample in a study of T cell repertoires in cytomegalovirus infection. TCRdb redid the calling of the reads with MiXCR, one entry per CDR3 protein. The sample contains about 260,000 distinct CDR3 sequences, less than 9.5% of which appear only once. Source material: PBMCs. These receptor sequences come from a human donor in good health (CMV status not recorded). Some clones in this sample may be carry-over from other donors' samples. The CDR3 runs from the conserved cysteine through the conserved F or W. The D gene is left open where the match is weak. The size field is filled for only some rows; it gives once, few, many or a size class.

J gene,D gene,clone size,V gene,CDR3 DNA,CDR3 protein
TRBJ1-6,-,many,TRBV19,TGTGCCAGTAGTATGGGTCAGTTCTATAATTCACCCCTCCACTTT,CASSMGQFYNSPLHF
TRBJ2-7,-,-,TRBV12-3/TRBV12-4,TGTGCCAGCAGTCCCTATCGACCCCTGGGCTCCTCCTACGAGCAGTACTTC,CASSPYRPLGSSYEQYF
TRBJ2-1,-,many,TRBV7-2,TGTGCCAGCAGCTTGAGAGGGGACACCAGCGGCTCGGAGGGGTTCTTC,CASSLRGDTSGSEGFF
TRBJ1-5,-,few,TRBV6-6,TGTGCCAGCAGTTACTCGAGGGATCAGCCCCAGCATTTT,CASSYSRDQPQHF
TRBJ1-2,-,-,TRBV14,TGTGCCAGCAGCCCCCGGGACGGATCTAACTATGGCTACACCTTC,CASSPRDGSNYGYTF
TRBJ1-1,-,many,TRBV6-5,TGTGCCAGCAGTTGGACGGGGGACACTGAAGCTTTCTTT,CASSWTGDTEAFF
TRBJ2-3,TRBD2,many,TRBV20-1,TGCAGTGCTCCTAGGGCTAGCGGGATGGCAGATACGCAGTATTTT,CSAPRASGMADTQYF
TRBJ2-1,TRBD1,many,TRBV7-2,TGTGCCAGCAGCTCGGGACAGTTCTCCTACAATGAGCAGTTCTTC,CASSSGQFSYNEQFF
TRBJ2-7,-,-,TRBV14,TGTGCCAGCAGCCACAATTACGAGCAGTACTTC,CASSHNYEQYF
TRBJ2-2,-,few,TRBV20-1,TGCAGTGCTAGGACAGGCCCGGGGGAGCTGTTTTTT,CSARTGPGELFF
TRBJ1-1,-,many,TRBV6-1,TGTGCCAGCAGATCACAGCCTGAAGCTTTCTTT,CASRSQPEAFF
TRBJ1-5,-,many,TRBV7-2,TGTGCCAGCAGCTACACAGGTGAAAGCAATCAGCCCCAGCATTTT,CASSYTGESNQPQHF
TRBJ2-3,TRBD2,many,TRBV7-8,TGTGCCAGCAGCTTCCGCGGGGGGGCAGGAGATACGCAGTATTTT,CASSFRGGAGDTQYF
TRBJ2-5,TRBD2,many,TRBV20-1,TGCAGTGCTCTAGCGGGGGGGGTCCAAGAGACCCAGTACTTC,CSALAGGVQETQYF
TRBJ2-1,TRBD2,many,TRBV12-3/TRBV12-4,TGTGCCAGCAGGGCGGCCGGGACTAGCGGCAGAGAGCAGTTCTTC,CASRAAGTSGREQFF